These 5 T cell receptor beta chains share one sample of origin, sequenced in a study of OX40 agonist ivuxolimab in advanced cancers. Repertoires were generated with immunoSEQ multiplex PCR, while TCRdb's copy carries only in-frame clones and drops some. The top ten hold 1.9% of the sample, which has roughly 45,000 clones, around 87% seen once. This specimen consisted of CD4+ or CD8+ T cells sorted from blood, obtained in a trial of the OX40 agonist ivuxolimab. The receptors originated from an adult with an advanced solid tumor such as melanoma, head and neck, liver or kidney cancer.

In this sample, this clone turned up a few times. The chain employs TRBV7-2 and TRBJ2-5; 8 bases match TRBD2. The CDR3 has 17 residues. The trim removed 0 bases at V and 2 bases at J, leaving 8 bases unmatched. The germline CDR1 and CDR2 sequences are SGHTA and FQGNSA. As DNA, the CDR3 is TGTGCCAGCAGCTTAGCGTCGGCGGGGGGCGTACAAGAGACCCAGTACTTC. Translated, it gives CASSLASAGGVQETQYF.

This chain uses TRBV9 with TRBJ2-7; 7 bases are shared with TRBD1. The CDR3 sequence is 15 residues long. Germline assignment: CDR1 SGDLS and CDR2 YYNGEE. Trimming took 3 bases from V and 6 from J; bases not matched to a gene: 12. CDR3 in DNA: TGTGCCAGCAGCGCAACAGCCGGGACAGTAGGCGAGCAGTACTTC. Its translation: CASSATAGTVGEQYF.

V and J are TRBV5-4 and TRBJ2-1; maybe TRBD1 (5 bases). CDR3 length equals 14 residues. Trimming cost V 0 bases and J 7 bases, with 11 bases left between them. The germline V gene has CDR1 SGHNT and CDR2 YYREEE (reference sequence). The CDR3 region is CASSLEGLRNEQFF. The CDR3 DNA is TGTGCCAGCAGCTTGGAGGGGCTGAGGAATGAGCAGTTCTTC.

This sequence joins TRBV2 and TRBJ2-1, with 9 nucleotides matching TRBD1. V shed 5 bases, J shed 7 bases, and the junction held 3 bases outside the gene matches. There are 13 residues in the CDR3. Germline-derived CDR1 and CDR2 are SNHLY and FYNNEI. The CDR3, as DNA: TGTGCCAGCAGTTTGGGACAGGGAAATGAGCAGTTCTTC. Translating gives CASSLGQGNEQFF.

This clone is a singleton in its sample. For the CDR3, the DNA is TGTGCCACCAGCAGAGCTCGTCGGACTAGCGGGAGCTACGAGCAGTACTTC. Protein sequence: CATSRARRTSGSYEQYF. This chain links TRBV15 with TRBJ2-7; 13 bases map to TRBD2. CDR1 and CDR2 from the germline V gene are LNHNV and YYDKDF (reference sequence). This CDR3 contains 17 residues. The V and J ends lost 1 base and 3 bases, in that order; junction bases with no gene match: 6.